The T cell receptor beta chain described here comes from a study of cytomegalovirus exposure and HLA in healthy donors. General study points: The study had only CMV serostatus as immune exposure information.

The V gene's germline CDR1 is SSHAT and CDR2 FNYEAQ (reference sequence). This CDR3 contains 15 residues. Regarding this clone: Its specificity is not known. An end of the junction does not agree with germline; a read error may underlie this.

The PCR used 60 Vbeta and 13 Jbeta primers. Assay: immunoSEQ multiplex PCR; the TCRdb copy retains only in-frame clones and omits some. This repertoire comprises about 140,000 clones; its ten largest clones make up 2% to 2.5%. The origin of this receptor is a woman between 18 and 29 years old in good health and CMV-seronegative. Material for sequencing was PBMCs. This chain links TRBV7-7 with TRBJ2-5; a possible D gene is TRBD2 (6 bases). This CDR3 is CASSLGGTQGETQYF. As DNA, the CDR3 is TGTGCTAGCAGCTTAGGCGGGACCCAAGGGGAGACCCAGTACTTC. Full variable domain (rest looked up from reference TRBV7-7 and TRBJ2-5): GAGVSQSPRYKVTKRGQDVTLRCDPISSHATLYWYQQALGQGPEFLTYFNYEAQPDKSGLPSDRFSAERPEGSISTLTIQRTEQRDSAMYRCASSLGGTQGETQYFGPGTRLLVL.